A selection of T cell receptor beta chains follows, all from one sample in a study of blood T cell repertoires in COVID-19. TCRdb's table, derived via immunoSEQ multiplex PCR, lists solely in-frame clones and lacks some. The sample yields around 65,000 clones, approximately 79% seen once. Sequencing was done on a sample of peripheral blood. These receptors all come from a human donor in a cohort sampled during active COVID-19. Each CDR3 is given with its conserved first and last residue. Where a row states a size, it is once, few, many or the class of an expanded clone; other rows omit it.

V: TRBV7-2; size: NA; J: TRBJ2-7; CDR3: CASSPRGLAGGARYF
V: TRBV5-1; size: NA; J: TRBJ2-1; CDR3: CASSLAGLAGYNEQFF
V: TRBV5-6; size: NA; J: TRBJ2-3; CDR3: CASDLAGVITDTQYF
V: TRBV28; size: few; J: TRBJ2-7; CDR3: CASRNGQGSNEQYF
V: TRBV19; size: NA; J: TRBJ2-7; CDR3: CASSPRTSGINEQYF
V: TRBV5-1; size: NA; J: TRBJ2-3; CDR3: CASSLGGLADTDTQYF
V: TRBV3-1/TRBV3-2; size: NA; J: TRBJ1-1; CDR3: CASSRSEMNTEAFF
V: TRBV12-3/TRBV12-4; size: NA; J: TRBJ1-1; CDR3: CASIRGGNTEAFF
V: TRBV11-3; size: NA; J: TRBJ1-1; CDR3: CASSLNRNTEAFF
V: TRBV29-1; size: NA; J: TRBJ2-5; CDR3: CSVVLTRTLETQYF
V: TRBV6-6; size: NA; J: TRBJ2-3; CDR3: CASSPGSGTRRSTQYF
V: TRBV12-5; size: NA; J: TRBJ2-5; CDR3: CASGFAGTGRQETQYF
V: TRBV6-4; size: NA; J: TRBJ2-4; CDR3: CASSSGGNIQYF
V: TRBV5-6; size: NA; J: TRBJ1-4; CDR3: CASSLGDRGEKLFF
V: TRBV27; size: NA; J: TRBJ1-2; CDR3: CASSLEVGRGATNYGYTF
V: TRBV19; size: NA; J: TRBJ1-3; CDR3: CASYRREPGNTIYF
V: TRBV24-1; size: once; J: TRBJ2-1; CDR3: CATSDSKGLAQFF
V: TRBV28; size: NA; J: TRBJ2-7; CDR3: CASSLAGSSYEQYF
V: TRBV5-6; size: many; J: TRBJ1-2; CDR3: CASSLAGTNYGYTF
V: TRBV5-1; size: NA; J: TRBJ1-3; CDR3: CASSSLGSISGNTIYF
V: TRBV6-5; size: NA; J: TRBJ1-2; CDR3: CASTKSQVNYGYTF
V: TRBV7-9; size: NA; J: TRBJ2-7; CDR3: CASSLEYEQYF
V: TRBV19; size: few; J: TRBJ1-1; CDR3: CASSIGGQAEAFF
V: TRBV6-1; size: NA; J: TRBJ2-5; CDR3: CASSDGVEETQYF
V: TRBV6-2/TRBV6-3; size: NA; J: TRBJ1-1; CDR3: CASSSWPIEAFF
V: TRBV11-2; size: many; J: TRBJ1-1; CDR3: CASRRQGNTEAFF
V: TRBV9; size: NA; J: TRBJ2-3; CDR3: CASSVSAGGQDTQYF
V: TRBV5-4; size: NA; J: TRBJ2-6; CDR3: CASSLGRTGANVLTF
V: TRBV24-1; size: NA; J: TRBJ2-1; CDR3: CATSDLQGDRGRPNEQFF
V: TRBV19; size: NA; J: TRBJ1-2; CDR3: CATRRRAGSGYTF
V: TRBV15; size: NA; J: TRBJ1-2; CDR3: CATSRGGTGGYGYTF
V: TRBV19; size: NA; J: TRBJ2-2; CDR3: CASGGAGTGELFF
V: TRBV6-5; size: NA; J: TRBJ1-1; CDR3: CASSMGQGGSEAFF
V: TRBV7-9; size: NA; J: TRBJ2-2; CDR3: CASSWRGADTGELFF
V: TRBV28; size: few; J: TRBJ1-1; CDR3: CASSTIGLEAFF
V: TRBV12-5; size: NA; J: TRBJ2-1; CDR3: CASGLGTSGSTEQFF
V: TRBV29-1; size: NA; J: TRBJ2-7; CDR3: CSVVPGTYEQYF
V: TRBV15; size: NA; J: TRBJ2-3; CDR3: CATSVRGEGTDTQYF
V: TRBV30; size: once; J: TRBJ2-3; CDR3: CAWSVRGGIDTQYF
V: TRBV6-5; size: NA; J: TRBJ2-1; CDR3: CASTRGRGRNEQFF
V: TRBV24-1; size: NA; J: TRBJ2-2; CDR3: CATSDDGYTGELFF
V: TRBV6-1; size: NA; J: TRBJ1-2; CDR3: CASSDQAGGSPRGYTF
V: TRBV6-4; size: NA; J: TRBJ1-6; CDR3: CASSELGQGGSPLHF
V: TRBV7-9; size: NA; J: TRBJ1-4; CDR3: CASSTQGSNEKLFF
V: TRBV7-6; size: NA; J: TRBJ2-6; CDR3: CASSLMGGSGANVLTF
V: TRBV6-6; size: NA; J: TRBJ1-5; CDR3: CASNTQGDQPQHF
V: TRBV7-7; size: NA; J: TRBJ1-3; CDR3: CASSPILGGINTIYF
V: TRBV5-1; size: NA; J: TRBJ2-6; CDR3: CASSTGQPQGANVLTF
V: TRBV28; size: NA; J: TRBJ1-2; CDR3: CASSLGGTGEYGYTF
V: TRBV5-8; size: NA; J: TRBJ2-1; CDR3: CASSSAQGSKNNEQFF
V: TRBV7-2; size: NA; J: TRBJ2-2; CDR3: CASSPRQNTGELFF
V: TRBV27; size: NA; J: TRBJ1-5; CDR3: CASSYRTGGDQPQHF
V: TRBV28; size: NA; J: TRBJ2-7; CDR3: CASIRAGPSYEQYF
V: TRBV9; size: NA; J: TRBJ2-5; CDR3: CAIRQGRETQYF
V: TRBV6-4; size: NA; J: TRBJ1-5; CDR3: CASSGELDQPQHF
V: TRBV5-1; size: once; J: TRBJ2-3; CDR3: CASSLATGFADTQYF
V: TRBV19; size: NA; J: TRBJ1-2; CDR3: CASTPRGATNYGYTF
V: TRBV6-5; size: NA; J: TRBJ2-1; CDR3: CASSYGTGTHEQFF
V: TRBV15; size: NA; J: TRBJ2-3; CDR3: CATSRGQGGDTQYF